The text below deals with one TCR beta chain. The data derive from a study of OX40 agonist ivuxolimab in advanced cancers. Whole-study context: Participants could have had prior anti-PD-1, anti-PD-L1 or anti-CTLA-4 therapy, and around 40% had some.

J was trimmed by 7 bases and V by 3 bases; bases with no gene match: 12. CDR1 is LNHNV and CDR2 is YYDKDF in the germline V gene (reference sequence). CDR3 length: 16 amino acids. Generated by immunoSEQ multiplex PCR, the TCRdb table keeps only in-frame clones and is missing some. The sample consists of approximately 55,000 clones, around 85% of them appearing once. The chain is built from TRBV15 and TRBJ2-1, with 7 bases that match TRBD2. The specimen was CD4+ or CD8+ T cells sorted from blood, collected in a trial of the OX40 agonist ivuxolimab. The source is an adult with an advanced solid tumor such as melanoma, head and neck, liver or kidney cancer. As DNA, the CDR3 is TGTGCCACCAGCAGGCCTGGGGCGGGAGAGAAAAATGAGCAGTTCTTC. Amino acid sequence: CATSRPGAGEKNEQFF.